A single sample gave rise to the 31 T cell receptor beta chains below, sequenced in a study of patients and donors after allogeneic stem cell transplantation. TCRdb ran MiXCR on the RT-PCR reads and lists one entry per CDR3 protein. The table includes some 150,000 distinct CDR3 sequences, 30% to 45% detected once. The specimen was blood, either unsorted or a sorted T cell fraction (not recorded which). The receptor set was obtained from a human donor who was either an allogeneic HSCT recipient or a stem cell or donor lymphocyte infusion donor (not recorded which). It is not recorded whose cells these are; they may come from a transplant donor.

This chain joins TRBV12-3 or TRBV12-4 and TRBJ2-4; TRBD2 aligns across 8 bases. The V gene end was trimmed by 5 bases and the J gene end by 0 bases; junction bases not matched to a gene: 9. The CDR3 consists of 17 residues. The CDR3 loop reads CASSLSGGAQAKNIQYF. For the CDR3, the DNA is TGTGCCAGCAGTCTCTCGGGAGGGGCCCAAGCCAAAAACATTCAGTACTTC.

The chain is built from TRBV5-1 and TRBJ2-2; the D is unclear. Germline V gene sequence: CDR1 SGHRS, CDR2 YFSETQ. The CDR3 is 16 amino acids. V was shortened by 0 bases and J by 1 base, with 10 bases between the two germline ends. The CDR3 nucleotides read TGCGCCAGCAGCTTGGTAGTGACCGAGAACACCGGGGAGCTGTTTTTT. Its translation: CASSLVVTENTGELFF.

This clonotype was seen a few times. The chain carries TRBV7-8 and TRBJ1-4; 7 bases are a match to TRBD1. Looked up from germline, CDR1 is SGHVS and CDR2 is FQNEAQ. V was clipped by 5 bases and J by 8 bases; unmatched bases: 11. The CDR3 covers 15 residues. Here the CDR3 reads CASSGSTGRGEKLFF. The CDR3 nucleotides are TGTGCCAGCAGCGGATCGACAGGGCGGGGGGAAAAACTGTTTTTT.

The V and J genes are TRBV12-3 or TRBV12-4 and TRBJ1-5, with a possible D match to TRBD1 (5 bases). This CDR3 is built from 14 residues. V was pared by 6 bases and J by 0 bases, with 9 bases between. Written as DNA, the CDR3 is TGTGCCAGCAGCCCTACAGGTAGCAATCAGCCCCAGCATTTT. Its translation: CASSPTGSNQPQHF.

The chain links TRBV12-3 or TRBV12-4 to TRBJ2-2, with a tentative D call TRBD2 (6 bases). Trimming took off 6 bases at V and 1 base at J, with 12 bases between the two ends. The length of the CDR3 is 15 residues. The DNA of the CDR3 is TGTGCCAGCAGCCGTATCGGGGGGAACACCGGGGAGCTGTTTTTT. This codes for CASSRIGGNTGELFF.

The CDR3 protein is CASSVALSDNSPLHF. The DNA for the CDR3 is TGTGCCAGCAGCGTAGCTCTGTCAGATAATTCACCCCTCCACTTT. The rearrangement joins TRBV9 to TRBJ1-6, with D unclear. Germline V CDR1 and CDR2: SGDLS, YYNGEE. Trimming shortened V by 0 bases and J by 5 bases, and 9 bases separated the two germline ends. The CDR3 spans 15 residues. The full variable domain, completed using reference TRBV9 and TRBJ1-6, is DSGVTQTPKHLITATGQRVTLRCSPRSGDLSVYWYQQSLDQGLQFLIQYYNGEERAKGNILERFSAQQFPDLHSELNLSSLELGDSALYFCASSVALSDNSPLHFGNGTRLTVT.

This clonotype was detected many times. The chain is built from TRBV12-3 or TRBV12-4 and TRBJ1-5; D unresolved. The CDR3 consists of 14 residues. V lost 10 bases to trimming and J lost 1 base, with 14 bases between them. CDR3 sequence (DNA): TGTGCCACACTACAGCCGGGGAGCAATCAGCCCCAGCATTTT. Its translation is CATLQPGSNQPQHF.

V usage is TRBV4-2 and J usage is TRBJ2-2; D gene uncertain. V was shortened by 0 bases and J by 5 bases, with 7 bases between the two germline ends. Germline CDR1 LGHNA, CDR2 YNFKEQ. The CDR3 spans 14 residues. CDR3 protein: CASSQERTTGELFF. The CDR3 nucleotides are TGTGCCAGCAGCCAAGAACGGACGACCGGGGAGCTGTTTTTT.

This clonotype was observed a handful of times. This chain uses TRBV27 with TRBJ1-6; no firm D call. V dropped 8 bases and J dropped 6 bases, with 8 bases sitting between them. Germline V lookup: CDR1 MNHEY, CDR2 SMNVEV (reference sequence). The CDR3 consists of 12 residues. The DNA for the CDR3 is TGTGCCAGCTTGACTACTAATTCACCCCTCCACTTT. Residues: CASLTTNSPLHF.

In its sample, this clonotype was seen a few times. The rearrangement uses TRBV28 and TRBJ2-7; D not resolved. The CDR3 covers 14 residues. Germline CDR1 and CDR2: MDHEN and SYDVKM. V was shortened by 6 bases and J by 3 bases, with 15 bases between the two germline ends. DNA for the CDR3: TGTGCCAGCAGCTTGGGCGGAACCTTCTACGAGCAGTACGTC. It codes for CASSLGGTFYEQYV.

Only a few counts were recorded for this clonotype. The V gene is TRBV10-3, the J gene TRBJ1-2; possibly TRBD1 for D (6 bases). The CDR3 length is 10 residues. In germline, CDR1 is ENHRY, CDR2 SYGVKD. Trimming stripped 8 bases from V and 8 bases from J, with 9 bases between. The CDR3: CAIGDNGYTF. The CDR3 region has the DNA TGTGCCATCGGGGACAACGGCTACACCTTC.

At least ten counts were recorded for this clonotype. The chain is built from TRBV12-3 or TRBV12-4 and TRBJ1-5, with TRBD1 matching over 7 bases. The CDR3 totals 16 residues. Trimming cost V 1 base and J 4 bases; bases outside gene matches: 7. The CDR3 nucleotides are TGTGCCAGCAGTTTAGGGGAGGGGGCACCTAATCAGCCCCAGCATTTT. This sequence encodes CASSLGEGAPNQPQHF.

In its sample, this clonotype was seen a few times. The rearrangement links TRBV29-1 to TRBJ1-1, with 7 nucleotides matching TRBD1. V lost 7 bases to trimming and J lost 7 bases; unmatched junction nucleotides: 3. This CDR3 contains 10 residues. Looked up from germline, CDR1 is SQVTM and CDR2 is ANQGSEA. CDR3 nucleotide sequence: TGCAGCGCCGGGACAGTTGAAGCTTTCTTT. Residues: CSAGTVEAFF. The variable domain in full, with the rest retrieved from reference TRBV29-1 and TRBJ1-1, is SAVISQKPSRDICQRGTSLTIQCQVDSQVTMMFWYRQQPGQSLTLIATANQGSEATYESGFVIDKFPISRPNLTFSTLTVSNMSPEDSSIYLCSAGTVEAFFGQGTRLTVV.

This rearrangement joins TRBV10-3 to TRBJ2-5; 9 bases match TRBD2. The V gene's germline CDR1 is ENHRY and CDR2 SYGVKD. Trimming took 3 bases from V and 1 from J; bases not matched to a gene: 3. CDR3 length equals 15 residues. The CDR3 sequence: CAISDLRGGQETQYF. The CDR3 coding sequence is TGTGCCATCAGTGATTTGCGGGGGGGCCAAGAGACCCAGTACTTC.

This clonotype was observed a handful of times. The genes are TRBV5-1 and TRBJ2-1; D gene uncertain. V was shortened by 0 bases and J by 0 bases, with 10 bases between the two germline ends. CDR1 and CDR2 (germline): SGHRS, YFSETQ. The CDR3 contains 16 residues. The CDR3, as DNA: TGCGCCAGCAGCTTGGTGATAGGCAGCTCCTACAATGAGCAGTTCTTC. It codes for CASSLVIGSSYNEQFF.

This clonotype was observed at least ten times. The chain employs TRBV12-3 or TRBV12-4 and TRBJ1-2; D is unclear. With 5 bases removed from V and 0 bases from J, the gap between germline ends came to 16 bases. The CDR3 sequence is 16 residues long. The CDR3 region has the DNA TGTGCCAGCAGTCCTATCAATACGCCTTCTAACTATGGCTACACCTTC. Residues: CASSPINTPSNYGYTF.

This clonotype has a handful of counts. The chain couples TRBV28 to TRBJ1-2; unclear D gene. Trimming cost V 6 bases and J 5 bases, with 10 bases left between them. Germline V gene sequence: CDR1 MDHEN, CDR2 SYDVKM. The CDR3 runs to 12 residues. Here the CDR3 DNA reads TGTGCCAGCAGCTATACTTTGTATGGCTACACCTTC. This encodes CASSYTLYGYTF.

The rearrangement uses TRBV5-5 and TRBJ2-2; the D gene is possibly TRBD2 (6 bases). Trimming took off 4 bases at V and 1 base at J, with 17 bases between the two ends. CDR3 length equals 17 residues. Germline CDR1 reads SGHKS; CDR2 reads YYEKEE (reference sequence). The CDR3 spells CASSPIGLALNTGELFF. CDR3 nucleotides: TGTGCCAGCAGCCCAATAGGGCTAGCGCTGAACACCGGGGAGCTGTTTTTT.

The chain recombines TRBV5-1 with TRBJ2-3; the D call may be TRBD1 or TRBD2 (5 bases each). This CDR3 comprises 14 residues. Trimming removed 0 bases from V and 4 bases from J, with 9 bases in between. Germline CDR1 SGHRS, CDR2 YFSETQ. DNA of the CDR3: TGCGCCAGCAGCTTGGGGTGGGGACCAGATACGCAGTATTTT. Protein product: CASSLGWGPDTQYF.

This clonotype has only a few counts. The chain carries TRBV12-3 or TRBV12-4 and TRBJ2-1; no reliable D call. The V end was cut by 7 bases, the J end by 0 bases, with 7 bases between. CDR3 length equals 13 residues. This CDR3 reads CASTLSSYNEQFF. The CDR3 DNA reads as TGTGCCAGCACACTGAGCTCCTACAATGAGCAGTTCTTC.

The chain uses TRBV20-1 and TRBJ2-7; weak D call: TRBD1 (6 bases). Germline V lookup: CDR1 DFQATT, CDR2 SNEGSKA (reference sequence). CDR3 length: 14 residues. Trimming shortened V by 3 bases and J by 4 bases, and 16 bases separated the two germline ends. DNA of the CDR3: TGCAGTGCTAGGGTTGGGGGACAATCTTACGAGCAGTACTTC. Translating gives CSARVGGQSYEQYF.

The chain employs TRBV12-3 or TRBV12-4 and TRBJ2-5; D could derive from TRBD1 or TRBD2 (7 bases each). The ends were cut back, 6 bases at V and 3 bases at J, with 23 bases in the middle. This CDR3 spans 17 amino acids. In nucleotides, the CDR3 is TGTGCCAGCAGCTCGGCTCGGGGGGAAGGGGGCGAAGAGACCCAGTACTTC. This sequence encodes CASSSARGEGGEETQYF.

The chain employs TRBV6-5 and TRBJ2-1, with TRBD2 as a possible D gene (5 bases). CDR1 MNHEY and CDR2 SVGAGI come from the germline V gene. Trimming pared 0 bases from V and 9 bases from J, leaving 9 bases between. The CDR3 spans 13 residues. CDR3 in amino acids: CASSYSGGGEQFF. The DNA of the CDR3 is TGTGCCAGCAGTTACTCCGGAGGAGGTGAGCAGTTCTTC.

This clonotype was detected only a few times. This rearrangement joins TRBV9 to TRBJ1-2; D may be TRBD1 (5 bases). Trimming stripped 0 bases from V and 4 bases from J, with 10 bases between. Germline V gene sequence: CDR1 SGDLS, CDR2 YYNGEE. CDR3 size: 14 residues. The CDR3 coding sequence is TGTGCCAGCAGCGTAGGGGGGGATAGCTATGGCTACACCTTC. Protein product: CASSVGGDSYGYTF.

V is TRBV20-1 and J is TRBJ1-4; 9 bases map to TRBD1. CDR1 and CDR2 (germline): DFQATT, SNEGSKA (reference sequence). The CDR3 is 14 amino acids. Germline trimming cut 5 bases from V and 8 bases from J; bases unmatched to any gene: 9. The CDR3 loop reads CSALRQGVSEKLFF. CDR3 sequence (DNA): TGCAGTGCTTTACGACAGGGGGTGTCAGAAAAACTGTTTTTT.

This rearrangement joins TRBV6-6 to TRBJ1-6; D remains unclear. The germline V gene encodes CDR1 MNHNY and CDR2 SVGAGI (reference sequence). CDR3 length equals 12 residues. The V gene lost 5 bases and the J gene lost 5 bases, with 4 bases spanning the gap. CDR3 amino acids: CASSLDNSPLHF. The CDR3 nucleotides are TGTGCCAGCAGTCTAGATAATTCACCCCTCCACTTT.

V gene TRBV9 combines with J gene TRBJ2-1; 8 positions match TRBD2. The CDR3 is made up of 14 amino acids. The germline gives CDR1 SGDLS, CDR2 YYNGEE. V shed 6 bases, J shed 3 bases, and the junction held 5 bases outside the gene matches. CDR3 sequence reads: CASMGAGGYNEQFF. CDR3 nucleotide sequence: TGTGCCAGCATGGGCGCGGGGGGCTACAATGAGCAGTTCTTC. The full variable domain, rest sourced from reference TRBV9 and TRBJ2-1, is DSGVTQTPKHLITATGQRVTLRCSPRSGDLSVYWYQQSLDQGLQFLIQYYNGEERAKGNILERFSAQQFPDLHSELNLSSLELGDSALYFCASMGAGGYNEQFFGPGTRLTVL.

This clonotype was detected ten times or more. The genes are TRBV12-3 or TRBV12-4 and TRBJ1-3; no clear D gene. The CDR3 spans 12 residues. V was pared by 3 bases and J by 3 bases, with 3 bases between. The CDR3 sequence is CASSFGGNTIYF. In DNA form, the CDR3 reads TGTGCCAGCAGTTTCGGTGGAAACACCATATATTTT.

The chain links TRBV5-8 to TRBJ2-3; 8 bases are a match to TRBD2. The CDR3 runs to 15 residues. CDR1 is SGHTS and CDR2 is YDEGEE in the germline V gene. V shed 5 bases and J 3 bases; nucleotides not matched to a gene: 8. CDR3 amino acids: CASRRQRGITDTQYF. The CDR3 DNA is TGTGCCAGCAGACGTCAGCGGGGGATTACAGATACGCAGTATTTT.

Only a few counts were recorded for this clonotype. The CDR3 coding sequence is TGCGCCAGCAGCAGCCAAACAGGGGTGGCAGATACGCAGTATTTT. It codes for CASSSQTGVADTQYF. The chain recombines TRBV5-1 with TRBJ2-3; 7 bases are a match to TRBD1. V shed 4 bases and J 4 bases; nucleotides not matched to a gene: 9. Germline assignment: CDR1 SGHRS and CDR2 YFSETQ. The CDR3 is made up of 15 amino acids.

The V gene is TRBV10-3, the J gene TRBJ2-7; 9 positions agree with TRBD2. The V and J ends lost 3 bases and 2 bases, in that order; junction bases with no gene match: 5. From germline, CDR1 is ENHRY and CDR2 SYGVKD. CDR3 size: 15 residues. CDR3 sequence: CAISDSGRDPYEQYF. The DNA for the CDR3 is TGTGCCATCAGTGATAGCGGGAGAGACCCCTACGAGCAGTACTTC.